This passage covers 23 T cell receptor beta chains from one sample sequenced in a study of cytomegalovirus exposure and HLA in healthy donors (dated by TCRdb to 2017 to 2019). Library construction relied on the immunoSEQ multiplex PCR assay. The source is immuneACCESS, and TCRdb retained only in-frame sequences with V and J called. Part of the clones is not carried over; for the studies checked, unresolved V genes explain less than half of this, and the remainder is unexplained. The sample records about 120,000 clones, approximately 87% of which are singletons. More than 5% of the sample lies in the top ten. The sample taken for sequencing was PBMCs. The receptors stem from a woman between 18 and 30 years old in good health and CMV-seropositive.

The CDR3 nucleotides read TGCAGCGTTGCTGACAGGGGGTTTTTTGGCTACACCTTC. The encoded protein is CSVADRGFFGYTF. The chain has TRBV29-1 and TRBJ1-2, with 9 bases fitting TRBD1. The CDR3 runs 13 residues. The V gene's germline CDR1 is SQVTM and CDR2 ANQGSEA. Trimming at V came to 4 bases and at J to 7 bases, leaving 7 bases not matched to a gene.

The V gene is TRBV14, the J gene TRBJ2-7; a possible D gene is TRBD1 (5 bases). The CDR3 sequence is 13 residues long. The germline gives CDR1 SGHDN, CDR2 FVKESK. The V and J ends lost 6 bases and 3 bases respectively, with 12 bases between them. The CDR3 loop is CASSQGRVYEQYF. The CDR3 coding sequence is TGTGCCAGCAGTCAGGGCAGGGTCTACGAGCAGTACTTC.

The genes are TRBV2 and TRBJ1-5; 9 bases fit TRBD1. V shed 4 bases, J shed 2 bases, and the junction held 6 bases outside the gene matches. Germline V lookup: CDR1 SNHLY, CDR2 FYNNEI. CDR3 length: 16 residues. The CDR3 bases are TGTGCCAGCAGTGTAAGCCGGGACAGGGGCAATCAGCCCCAGCATTTT. Amino acids: CASSVSRDRGNQPQHF.

This clone was observed a single time. This CDR3 is CASSPRRGGDTGELFF. The CDR3 DNA reads as TGTGCCAGCAGCCCCCGCCGAGGGGGGGACACCGGGGAGCTGTTTTTT. The chain links TRBV7-2 to TRBJ2-2; weak D call: TRBD2 (7 bases). The V gene's germline CDR1 is SGHTA and CDR2 FQGNSA. Deletions cut 5 bases from V and 3 bases from J, with 16 bases between. This CDR3 comprises 16 residues.

For the CDR3, the DNA is TGTGCCAGTAGTACCTCTAGCTACGAGCAGTACTTC. Its protein product is CASSTSSYEQYF. This chain uses TRBV19 with TRBJ2-7; no definite D call. This CDR3 has 12 amino acids. The V and J ends lost 4 bases and 3 bases respectively, with 7 bases between them. CDR1 and CDR2 (germline): LNHDA, SQIVND (reference sequence).

The chain joins TRBV5-6 to TRBJ1-2, with D unresolved. This CDR3 is built from 13 residues. Trimming took off 5 bases at V and 4 bases at J, with 12 bases between the two ends. The V gene's germline CDR1 is SGHDT and CDR2 YYEEEE. CDR3 in DNA: TGTGCCAGCAGTCAATCTGGGCTCTATGGCTACACCTTC. Protein sequence: CASSQSGLYGYTF.

V usage is TRBV5-4 and J usage is TRBJ2-7, with 8 nucleotides matching TRBD2. In germline, CDR1 is SGHNT, CDR2 YYREEE (reference sequence). Trimming cost V 4 bases and J 6 bases; bases outside gene matches: 15. The CDR3 spans 16 residues. CDR3 residues: CASSPATVAGSGEQYF. CDR3 nucleotide sequence: TGTGCCAGCAGCCCGGCGACGGTAGCGGGGTCTGGCGAGCAGTACTTC.

This clone has just a few counts. The chain employs TRBV7-9 and TRBJ2-7, with D perhaps TRBD2 (5 bases). Germline-derived CDR1 and CDR2 are SEHNR and FQNEAQ (reference sequence). Trimming pared 7 bases from V and 2 bases from J, leaving 9 bases between. The CDR3 totals 12 residues. CDR3 nucleotides: TGTGCCAGCAAGTCCGGGGCCTACGAGCAGTACTTC. Encoded protein: CASKSGAYEQYF.

The chain links TRBV5-1 to TRBJ2-1; perhaps TRBD2 as D (5 bases). CDR3 length: 15 residues. V lost 4 bases, J lost 7 bases, and 18 bases lay in between. Germline assignment: CDR1 SGHRS and CDR2 YFSETQ. The CDR3 region is CASSPMSRAMNEQFF. CDR3 DNA: TGCGCCAGCAGCCCCATGTCGAGGGCGATGAATGAGCAGTTCTTC.

The gene calls are TRBV6-5 and TRBJ2-3; a weak D match, TRBD1 (8 bases). The CDR3 is 14 residues long. The germline gives CDR1 MNHEY, CDR2 SVGAGI. The germline V and J ends were trimmed by 6 bases and 4 bases, with 14 bases remaining between them. CDR3 coding DNA: TGTGCCAGCAGGGACACAGGGGGGGCAGATACGCAGTATTTT. Translating gives CASRDTGGADTQYF.

The chain joins TRBV11-3 to TRBJ2-1, with D perhaps TRBD2 (5 bases). The CDR3 runs to 13 residues. V lost 5 bases to trimming and J lost 0 bases, with 5 bases between them. Per germline, CDR1 SGHNT and CDR2 YENEEA. The CDR3 DNA is TGTGCCAGCAGCGGGAGCTCCTACAATGAGCAGTTCTTC. This codes for CASSGSSYNEQFF.

The V and J genes are TRBV7-9 and TRBJ2-1; 9 bases line up with TRBD2. This CDR3 has 14 residues. The germline V gene has CDR1 SEHNR and CDR2 FQNEAQ (reference sequence). V trimming: 11 bases; J trimming: 4 bases; junction bases outside the gene matches: 9. DNA of the CDR3: TGTGCCGCCCGAGGGCTAGCGGGATACAATGAGCAGTTCTTC. As protein: CAARGLAGYNEQFF.

V gene TRBV4-1 combines with J gene TRBJ2-5; 10 positions agree with TRBD2. Germline V gives CDR1 MGHRA, CDR2 YSYEKL. V lost 2 bases, J lost 2 bases, and 5 bases stayed unmatched. The CDR3 is made up of 16 amino acids. In nucleotides, the CDR3 is TGCGCCAGCAGCCAACTAGCGGGGGTGCCACAAGAGACCCAGTACTTC. Translated: CASSQLAGVPQETQYF.

This clone was counted once. The DNA for the CDR3 is TGTGCCAGCAGCTTAACTGGACAGGGAGGGTACACTGAAGCTTTCTTT. Its protein is CASSLTGQGGYTEAFF. The chain is built from TRBV7-3 and TRBJ1-1, with 8 nucleotides matching TRBD1. CDR1 and CDR2 from the germline V gene are SGHTA and FQGTGA. The V and J ends lost 0 bases and 3 bases, in that order; junction bases with no gene match: 6. The CDR3 totals 16 residues.

The rearrangement joins TRBV15 to TRBJ1-6, with a weak D call TRBD1 (6 bases). Germline V gene sequence: CDR1 LNHNV, CDR2 YYDKDF (reference sequence). This CDR3 region has 13 residues. Between the trimmed V and J ends, which lost 3 bases and 6 bases, there was a span of 6 bases. CDR3 bases: TGTGCCACCAGCAGCAGGGGTAATTCACCCCTCCACTTT. Translating gives CATSSRGNSPLHF.

CDR3 in DNA: TGTGCCAGTAGTCGATCGGACAGAGGCAATGGCTACACCTTC. Translated, it gives CASSRSDRGNGYTF. The chain employs TRBV19 and TRBJ1-2; D may be TRBD1 (6 bases). V lost 5 bases to trimming and J lost 6 bases, with 16 bases between them. The CDR3 spans 14 residues. Germline lookup yields CDR1 LNHDA and CDR2 SQIVND (reference sequence).

The chain uses TRBV6-5 and TRBJ2-3, with 7 bases identical to TRBD1. V trimming: 7 bases; J trimming: 2 bases; junction bases outside the gene matches: 3. The CDR3 runs to 13 residues. Germline values: CDR1 MNHEY, CDR2 SVGAGI. DNA of the CDR3: TGTGCCAGCAAGGGGGCAGCCACAGATACGCAGTATTTT. This translates into CASKGAATDTQYF.

This clone was observed once. This chain uses TRBV7-9 with TRBJ1-1, with a possible D match to TRBD1 (5 bases). V dropped 1 base and J dropped 7 bases, with 22 bases sitting between them. The CDR3 totals 17 residues. Germline V CDR1 and CDR2: SEHNR, FQNEAQ (reference sequence). CDR3 DNA: TGTGCCAGCAGCTTAGGCTTAGAACACCTAACAGGTAGTGAAGCTTTCTTT. Its protein product is CASSLGLEHLTGSEAFF.

The genes are TRBV7-2 and TRBJ2-7; D is ambiguous. Trimming removed 1 base from V and 2 bases from J, with 12 bases in between. CDR1 and CDR2 (germline): SGHTA, FQGNSA. This CDR3 has 15 amino acids. CDR3 protein: CASSLDQARTYEQYF. The DNA of the CDR3 is TGTGCCAGCAGCTTAGATCAGGCCAGAACCTACGAGCAGTACTTC.

The J gene is TRBJ2-5, the V gene TRBV12-5; TRBD1 is a possible D gene (5 bases). V lost 4 bases to trimming and J lost 1 base, with 7 bases between them. Germline CDR1 and CDR2: LGHNT and FRNRAP. CDR3 length equals 13 residues. The chain's CDR3 is CASGSTAQETQYF. CDR3 in DNA: TGTGCTAGTGGTTCGACAGCCCAAGAGACCCAGTACTTC.

The chain joins TRBV7-9 to TRBJ1-4; D not certain. CDR1 SEHNR and CDR2 FQNEAQ come from the germline V gene (reference sequence). This CDR3 comprises 13 residues. V was trimmed by 2 bases and J by 4 bases, leaving 5 bases between them. The CDR3 protein is CASSLPVNEKLFF. For the CDR3, the DNA is TGTGCCAGCAGCTTACCAGTTAATGAAAAACTGTTTTTT.

The rearrangement uses TRBV4-1 and TRBJ1-1; 8 positions match TRBD1. Unmatched junction bases numbered 9, after V lost 0 bases and J lost 6 bases. The CDR3 sequence is 16 residues long. Germline CDR1 and CDR2: MGHRA and YSYEKL. The CDR3 reads CASSQDWTGRVAEAFF. The CDR3 coding sequence is TGCGCCAGCAGCCAAGATTGGACAGGGAGGGTTGCTGAAGCTTTCTTT.

The V and J genes are TRBV5-4 and TRBJ2-5, with 7 positions matching TRBD2. The ends lost 0 bases at V and 2 bases at J; junction bases unmatched: 7. The CDR3 contains 16 residues. Germline CDR1 SGHNT, CDR2 YYREEE (reference sequence). The CDR3 sequence is CASSLGPSGNQETQYF. CDR3 nucleotides: TGTGCCAGCAGCTTGGGCCCTAGCGGAAATCAAGAGACCCAGTACTTC.